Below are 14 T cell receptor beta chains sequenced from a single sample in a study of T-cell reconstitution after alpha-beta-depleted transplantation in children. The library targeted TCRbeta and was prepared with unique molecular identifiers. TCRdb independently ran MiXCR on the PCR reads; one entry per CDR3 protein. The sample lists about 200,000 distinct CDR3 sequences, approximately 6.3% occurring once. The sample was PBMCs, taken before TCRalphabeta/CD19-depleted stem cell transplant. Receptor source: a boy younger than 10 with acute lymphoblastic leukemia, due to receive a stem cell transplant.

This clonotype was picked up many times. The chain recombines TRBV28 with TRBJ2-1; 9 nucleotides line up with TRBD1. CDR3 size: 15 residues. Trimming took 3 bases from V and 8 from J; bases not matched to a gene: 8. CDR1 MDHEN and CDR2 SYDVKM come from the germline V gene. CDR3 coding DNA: TGTGCCAGCAGTTTTCCGGGGGACAGGGCGTATGAGCAGTTCTTC. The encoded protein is CASSFPGDRAYEQFF.

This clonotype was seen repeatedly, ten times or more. The DNA for the CDR3 is TGTGCCAGCAGTTTACGCCCCGGGGGGGCCTACGAGCAGTACTTC. Amino acids: CASSLRPGGAYEQYF. The rearrangement uses TRBV28 and TRBJ2-7; 8 nucleotides align to TRBD2. The CDR3 loop spans 15 amino acids. CDR1 MDHEN and CDR2 SYDVKM come from the germline V gene. The junction had 5 bases not matched to a gene; V was cut back by 2 bases and J by 2 bases.

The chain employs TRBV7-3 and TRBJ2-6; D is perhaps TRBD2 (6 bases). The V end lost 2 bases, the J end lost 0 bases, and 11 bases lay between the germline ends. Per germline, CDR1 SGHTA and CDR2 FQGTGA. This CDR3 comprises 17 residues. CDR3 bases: TGTGCCAGCAGCTTACCGAAGCGGGTCTCTGGGGCCAACGTCCTGACTTTC. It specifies CASSLPKRVSGANVLTF.

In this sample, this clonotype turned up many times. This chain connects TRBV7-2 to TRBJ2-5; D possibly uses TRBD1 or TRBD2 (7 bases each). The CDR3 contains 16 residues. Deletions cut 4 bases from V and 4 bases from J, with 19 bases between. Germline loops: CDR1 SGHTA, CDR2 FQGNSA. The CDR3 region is CASSSLNRGGRETQYF. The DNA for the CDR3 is TGTGCCAGCAGCTCTTTAAACAGGGGCGGGAGAGAGACCCAGTACTTC.

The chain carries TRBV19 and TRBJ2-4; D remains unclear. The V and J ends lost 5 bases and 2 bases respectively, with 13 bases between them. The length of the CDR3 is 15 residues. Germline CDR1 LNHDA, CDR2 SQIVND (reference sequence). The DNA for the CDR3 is TGTGCCAGTAGTTTCTTCCTCGTTTCCAAAAACATTCAGTACTTC. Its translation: CASSFFLVSKNIQYF.

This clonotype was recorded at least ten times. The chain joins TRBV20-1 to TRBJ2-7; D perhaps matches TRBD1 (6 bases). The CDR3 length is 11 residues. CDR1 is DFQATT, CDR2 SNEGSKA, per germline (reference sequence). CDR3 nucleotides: TGCAGCTCCCAGGGGAACGACGAGCAGTACTTC. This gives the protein CSSQGNDEQYF.

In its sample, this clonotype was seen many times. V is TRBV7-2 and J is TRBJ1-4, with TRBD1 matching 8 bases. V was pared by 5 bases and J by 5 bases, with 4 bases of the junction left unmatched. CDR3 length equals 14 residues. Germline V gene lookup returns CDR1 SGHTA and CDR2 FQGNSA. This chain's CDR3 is CASSLRTGNEKLFF. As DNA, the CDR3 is TGTGCCAGCAGCCTGCGGACAGGGAATGAAAAACTGTTTTTT.

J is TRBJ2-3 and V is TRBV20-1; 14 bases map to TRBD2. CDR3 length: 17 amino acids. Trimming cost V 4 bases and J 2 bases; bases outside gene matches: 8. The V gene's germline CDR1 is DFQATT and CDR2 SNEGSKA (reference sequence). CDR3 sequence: CSAMETSGRAATDTQYF. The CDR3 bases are TGCAGTGCTATGGAGACTAGCGGGAGGGCCGCCACAGATACGCAGTATTTT.

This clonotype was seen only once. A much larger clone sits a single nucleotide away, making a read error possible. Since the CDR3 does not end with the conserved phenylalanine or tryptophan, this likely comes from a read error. The CDR3 sequence: CASSLELAGGHEQFL. The CDR3 nucleotides read TGTGCCAGCAGCTTAGAACTAGCGGGAGGACATGAGCAGTTCCTC. The chain couples TRBV7-8 to TRBJ2-1; 12 bases align to TRBD2. Trimming at V came to 1 base and at J to 8 bases, leaving 3 bases not matched to a gene. Germline V gives CDR1 SGHVS, CDR2 FQNEAQ. The CDR3 covers 15 residues.

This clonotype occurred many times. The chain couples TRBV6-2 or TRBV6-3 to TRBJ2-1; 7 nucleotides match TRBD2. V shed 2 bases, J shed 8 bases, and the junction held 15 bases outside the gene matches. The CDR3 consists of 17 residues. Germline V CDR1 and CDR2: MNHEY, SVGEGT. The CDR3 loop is CASSYIGGGSLFDEQFF. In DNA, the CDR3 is TGTGCCAGCAGTTACATTGGAGGCGGGAGTTTGTTCGATGAGCAGTTCTTC.

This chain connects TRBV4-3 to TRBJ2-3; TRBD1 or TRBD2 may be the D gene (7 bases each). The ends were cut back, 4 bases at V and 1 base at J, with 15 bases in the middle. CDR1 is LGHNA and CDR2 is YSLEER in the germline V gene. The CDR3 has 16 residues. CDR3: CASSLREGARTDTQYF. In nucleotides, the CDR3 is TGCGCCAGCAGCCTTAGGGAGGGGGCCCGCACAGATACGCAGTATTTT.

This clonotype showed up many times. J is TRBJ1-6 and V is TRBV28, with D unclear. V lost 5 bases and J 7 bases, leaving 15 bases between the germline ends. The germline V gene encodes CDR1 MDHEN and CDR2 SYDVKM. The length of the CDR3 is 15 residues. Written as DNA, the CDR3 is TGTGCCAGCAGTCCACCGGCGAAGACCAATTCACCCCTCCACTTT. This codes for CASSPPAKTNSPLHF.

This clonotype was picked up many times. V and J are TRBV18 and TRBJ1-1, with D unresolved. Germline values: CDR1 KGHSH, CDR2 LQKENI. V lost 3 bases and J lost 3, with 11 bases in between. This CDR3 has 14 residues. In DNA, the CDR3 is TGTGCCAGCTCACCGACACCCACGGACACTGAAGCTTTCTTT. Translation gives CASSPTPTDTEAFF.

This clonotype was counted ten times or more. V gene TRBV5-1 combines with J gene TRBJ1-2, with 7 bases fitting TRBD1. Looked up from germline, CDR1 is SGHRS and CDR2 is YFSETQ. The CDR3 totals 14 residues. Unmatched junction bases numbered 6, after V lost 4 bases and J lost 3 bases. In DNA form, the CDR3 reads TGCGCCAGCAGCCCGACAGGGACCCACTATGGCTACACCTTC. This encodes CASSPTGTHYGYTF.